This T cell receptor beta chain was sequenced in a study of regulatory T cells in long-lasting Graves disease. Germline-derived CDR1 and CDR2 are MRHNA and SNTAGT. The CDR3 has 12 amino acids. The germline V and J ends were trimmed by 3 bases and 10 bases, with 10 bases remaining between them. About this clonotype itself: A much larger clone differs from this one at a single base, so this may be a read error.

Time point given: newly diagnosed GD, antithyroid drugs for less than 3 months. Generation of the TCR library employed RNA extracted from PBMCs. The authors built TCR beta libraries using iRepertoire HTBI primers and Arm-PCR of CDR3 regions. TCRdb recomputed calls from the multiplex PCR reads with MiXCR, one row per CDR3 protein. The table includes 400,000 to 550,000 distinct CDR3 sequences, under 15% detected once. The sample was also linked to a second study, of T cells in Graves' hyperthyroidism and ophthalmopathy. That work adds: The definition of stable Graves' hyperthyroidism was no ophthalmopathy progression within 18 months.

This TCR was recovered from a woman aged 25 to 39 with Graves disease. Sequenced material: peripheral blood mononuclear cells (PBMCs), taken at new diagnosis, from a patient treated with antithyroid drugs. V and J are TRBV6-4 and TRBJ2-1; unclear D gene. The CDR3 bases are TGTGCCAGCAGTGAAAGGTCCTACGAGCAGTTCTTC. Protein: CASSERSYEQFF.